This T cell receptor beta chain originates from a study of blood T cell repertoires in COVID-19. Study background: PBMCs, B-cell-depleted T cells, or T cells were the source of the cDNA or gDNA that made up the material.

In the source study's methods: By means of reference gene primer amplification, nucleated cell counts were estimated. The protocol was immunoSEQ multiplex PCR, while the TCRdb copy is restricted to in-frame clones and leaves out a portion. V and J calls and clone size are copied from that table; D and trimming were computed from the DNA. This sample carries around 200,000 clones, about 83% of them seen once, and the ten largest clones take around 6%. Trimming cost V 1 base and J 5 bases, with 5 bases left between them. The CDR3 runs 12 residues. Germline loops: CDR1 SGHAT, CDR2 FQNNGV. Across 24 US areas, participants ranged in age from 18 to 89 years. Participants' own reports of clinical history determined their cohort assignment.

The rearrangement links TRBV11-2 to TRBJ1-1; D is ambiguous. This receptor was obtained from a man aged 40-50 years with acute COVID-19. Sequences were obtained from PBMCs or T cells enriched from blood (not recorded which). The CDR3 DNA reads TGTGCCAGCAGCTTAGCGGGGACTGAAGCTTTCTTT. Protein product: CASSLAGTEAFF. Full variable domain (rest looked up from reference TRBV11-2 and TRBJ1-1): EAGVAQSPRYKIIEKRQSVAFWCNPISGHATLYWYQQILGQGPKLLIQFQNNGVVDDSQLPKDRFSAERLKGVDSTLKIQPAKLEDSAVYLCASSLAGTEAFFGQGTRLTVV.